This paragraph reports one T cell receptor (beta chain). Germline assignment: CDR1 SGHKS and CDR2 YYEKEE (reference sequence). Trimming removed 4 bases from V and 0 bases from J; junction bases left unmatched: 5. This CDR3 comprises 15 residues. Repertoires were generated with immunoSEQ multiplex PCR, while TCRdb's copy carries only in-frame clones and drops some. Of some 250,000 clones listed, roughly 90% are singletons. These data originate in a study of blood T cell repertoires in COVID-19. This TCR was recovered from a woman aged 30 to 39 with acute or convalescent COVID-19. The chain is built from TRBV5-5 and TRBJ2-7, with 9 positions matching TRBD2. The sequenced material came from peripheral blood. CDR3 residues: CASSQPGLASYEQYF. The CDR3 DNA sequence: TGTGCCAGCAGCCAACCGGGACTAGCCTCCTACGAGCAGTACTTC.